These 14 T cell receptor beta chains share one sample of origin, sequenced in a study of vaccination and CD4 T cells after COVID-19. Time point in this sample: late sampling 161 to 241 days after vaccination in a few convalescent patients. A single record per CDR3 protein comes from TCRdb applying MiXCR to the PCR reads. The repertoire holds 30,000 or so distinct CDR3 sequences, 50% seen once, with 5.8% in the top ten. Material: CD4+ T cells from blood, obtained about 7 months after SARS-CoV-2 vaccination. All receptors come from a human donor who had recovered from COVID-19.

The chain is built from TRBV20-1 and TRBJ2-7; D may be TRBD1 (6 bases). In germline, CDR1 is DFQATT, CDR2 SNEGSKA (reference sequence). The CDR3 consists of 14 residues. Trimming shortened V by 3 bases and J by 2 bases, and 14 bases separated the two germline ends. The CDR3 nucleotides are TGCAGTGCTAGTGAGGGGGAGTCTCCCTACGAGCAGTACTTC. Amino acid sequence: CSASEGESPYEQYF.

The chain employs TRBV6-2 or TRBV6-3 and TRBJ2-2; D may be TRBD1 (6 bases). The ends were cut back, 0 bases at V and 7 bases at J, with 9 bases in the middle. Germline V gene data show CDR1 as MNHEY and CDR2 as SVGEGT. The CDR3 loop spans 14 amino acids. CDR3 bases: TGTGCCAGCAGTTACTCACCAGGGGTCGGGGAGCTGTTTTTT. This encodes CASSYSPGVGELFF.

There are a few counts of this clonotype. The chain links TRBV20-1 to TRBJ2-1; no reliable D call. Germline V gene data show CDR1 as DFQATT and CDR2 as SNEGSKA (reference sequence). This CDR3 contains 15 residues. V lost 8 bases, J lost 10 bases, and 27 bases lay in between. CDR3 DNA: TGCAGTCCAGATCTCCCACAAGCGCCGGCAAGGGAGCAGTTCTTC. This translates into CSPDLPQAPAREQFF.

This clonotype is medium-sized. The chain has TRBV6-1 and TRBJ2-1; D might be TRBD1 (6 bases). CDR1 is MNHNS, CDR2 SASEGT, per germline. The CDR3 loop spans 15 amino acids. Trimming removed 5 bases from V and 4 bases from J, with 15 bases in between. The CDR3 spells CASSLDRSRYNEQFF. The CDR3 DNA follows: TGTGCCAGCAGTCTTGACAGGTCGAGATACAATGAGCAGTTCTTC.

In this sample, this clonotype turned up a few times. V gene TRBV19 combines with J gene TRBJ1-5; TRBD1 matches at 7 bases. Germline values: CDR1 LNHDA, CDR2 SQIVND (reference sequence). The CDR3 covers 15 residues. V shed 5 bases and J 9 bases; nucleotides not matched to a gene: 13. The CDR3 region is CASSGRDRLQRPQHF. The DNA of the CDR3 is TGTGCCAGTAGTGGCCGGGACAGATTACAGCGGCCCCAGCATTTT.

To note about this clonotype: The limits of the CDR3 on the DNA are not certain, so only TCRdb's listed CDR3 is given. The gene calls are TRBV11-2 and TRBJ2-4; no check of the table's D call, TRBD1, against the DNA was made. Germline values: CDR1 SGHAT, CDR2 FQNNGV. The length of the CDR3 is 11 amino acids, counting both ends. The CDR3: CASSLVGRGSF.

The chain uses TRBV20-1 and TRBJ2-1; D is unclear. Germline CDR1 is DFQATT and CDR2 is SNEGSKA (reference sequence). Trimming cost V 1 base and J 9 bases, with 7 bases left between them. This CDR3 spans 11 amino acids. CDR3 protein: CSARVYGEQFF. The CDR3 nucleotides are TGCAGTGCTAGAGTTTACGGTGAGCAGTTCTTC.

In its sample, this clonotype was seen a few times. V usage is TRBV20-1 and J usage is TRBJ2-5; TRBD2 aligns across 7 bases. CDR1 and CDR2 (germline): DFQATT, SNEGSKA (reference sequence). Trimming at V came to 6 bases and at J to 3 bases, leaving 4 bases not matched to a gene. The CDR3 covers 12 residues. CDR3 DNA sequence: TGCAGTGCCAATGCGGGGGAAGAGACCCAGTACTTC. This codes for CSANAGEETQYF.

The chain combines TRBV6-1 with TRBJ2-3, with D possibly called TRBD1 or TRBD2 (5 bases each). The germline V gene has CDR1 MNHNS and CDR2 SASEGT. The CDR3 runs 12 residues. V lost 9 bases and J lost 4, with 11 bases in between. The DNA for the CDR3 is TGTGCCAGTCGGACACTAGCAGATACGCAGTATTTT. It yields the protein CASRTLADTQYF.

The V and J genes are TRBV6-2 or TRBV6-3 and TRBJ1-2, with 7 positions matching TRBD1. Per germline, CDR1 MNHEY and CDR2 SVGEGT. The CDR3 consists of 17 residues. The ends lost 6 bases at V and 6 bases at J; junction bases unmatched: 19. As DNA, the CDR3 is TGTGCCAGCAGCCTCCGGGACAGCCGAACGAGTTTGGATGGCTACACCTTC. Its translation: CASSLRDSRTSLDGYTF.

J is TRBJ2-6 and V is TRBV15; D is possibly TRBD1 or TRBD2 (5 bases each). This CDR3 has 16 residues. Between the trimmed V and J ends, which lost 4 bases and 3 bases, there was a span of 13 bases. Germline CDR1 is LNHNV and CDR2 is YYDKDF (reference sequence). The CDR3 is CATSISGADGANVLTF. CDR3 sequence (DNA): TGTGCCACCAGCATATCCGGGGCGGATGGGGCCAACGTCCTGACTTTC.

The V and J genes are TRBV30 and TRBJ1-5; D unclear. The CDR3 has 15 amino acids. The germline V and J ends were trimmed by 0 bases and 3 bases, with 12 bases remaining between them. Germline V lookup: CDR1 GTSNPN, CDR2 SVGIG (reference sequence). CDR3 sequence reads: CAWSVSGYPNQPQHF. Here the CDR3 DNA reads TGTGCCTGGAGTGTCTCCGGCTACCCCAATCAGCCCCAGCATTTT.

This clonotype was seen more than once but under ten times. The chain combines TRBV7-2 with TRBJ2-4; 7 nucleotides agree with TRBD1. With V trimmed by 2 bases and J by 9 bases, 13 bases remained unmatched. This CDR3 region has 16 residues. The germline V gene encodes CDR1 SGHTA and CDR2 FQGNSA. This chain's CDR3 is CASSLRRSGQAGIQYF. The CDR3 nucleotides are TGTGCCAGCAGCTTAAGGCGCTCTGGACAGGCGGGCATTCAGTACTTC.

This clonotype was observed a handful of times. This chain links TRBV6-2 or TRBV6-3 with TRBJ2-2; TRBD1 might be the D (6 bases). This CDR3 comprises 14 residues. Deletions cut 4 bases from V and 4 bases from J, with 10 bases between. The germline CDR1 and CDR2 sequences are MNHEY and SVGEGT. CDR3 sequence: CASSFTGSTGELFF. CDR3 DNA: TGTGCCAGCAGTTTTACAGGGAGCACCGGGGAGCTGTTTTTT.